This TCR beta chain was profiled in a study of T-cell reconstitution after alpha-beta-depleted transplantation in children. Per germline, CDR1 SGHRS and CDR2 YFSETQ. The CDR3 is made up of 14 amino acids. V shed 4 bases and J shed 3 bases, with 14 bases lying between them. The TCRbeta library was prepared with unique molecular identifiers. A single record per CDR3 protein comes from TCRdb applying MiXCR to the PCR reads. The table shows 85,000 to 120,000 distinct CDR3 sequences, with 5% to 6% occurring only once. This clonotype has a count of ten or more. V usage is TRBV5-1 and J usage is TRBJ2-7; D possibly corresponds to TRBD2 (6 bases). The source is a female patient aged 2-10 years who had a stem cell transplant for Fanconi anemia, so the T cells may come from the graft donor. Sequences were derived from PBMCs, mostly from graft donor cells, sampled 60 days after TCRalphabeta/CD19-depleted stem cell transplant. This CDR3 reads CASSPGTGRYEQYF. CDR3 bases: TGCGCCAGCAGCCCGGGGACTGGGCGCTACGAGCAGTACTTC.